The rows below give T cell receptor beta chains drawn from one sample of a study of blood T cell repertoires in COVID-19. Method: immunoSEQ multiplex PCR; TCRdb's copy keeps in-frame clones and lacks some. The data show 150,000 to 200,000 clones, approximately 90% seen once. Sequencing was carried out using PBMCs or T cells enriched from blood (not recorded which). These receptors originate from a woman aged 50 to 60 who had recovered from COVID-19. Each CDR3 is given with its conserved first and last residue. A D gene is named only where the DNA matches it firmly. Clone size appears in some rows only: once, few, many, or a class for an expanded clone.

len: 13
j_gene: TRBJ1-6
v_gene: TRBV2
d_gene: .
abundance: .
CDR3nt: TGTGCCAGCAGCGGTCTCGATAATTCACCCCTCCACTTT
CDR3aa: CASSGLDNSPLHF

len: 14
j_gene: TRBJ1-4
v_gene: TRBV7-8
d_gene: .
abundance: .
CDR3nt: TGTGCCAGCAGCATTACAGGACAGAATGAAAAACTGTTTTTT
CDR3aa: CASSITGQNEKLFF

len: 16
j_gene: TRBJ2-7
v_gene: TRBV5-1
d_gene: .
abundance: .
CDR3nt: TGCGCCAGCAGCCTGGGGCAGGGTTCTCTGTCATACGAGCAGTACTTC
CDR3aa: CASSLGQGSLSYEQYF

len: 16
j_gene: TRBJ2-5
v_gene: TRBV11-3
d_gene: .
abundance: once
CDR3nt: TGTGCCAGCAGCCATACACCCCTGCGGGGTACTGAGACCCAGTACTTC
CDR3aa: CASSHTPLRGTETQYF

len: 16
j_gene: TRBJ1-1
v_gene: TRBV9
d_gene: .
abundance: .
CDR3nt: TGTGCCAGCAGGGTATTACGGGGACACCTGAACACTGAAGCTTTCTTT
CDR3aa: CASRVLRGHLNTEAFF

len: 14
j_gene: TRBJ1-6
v_gene: TRBV7-2
d_gene: .
abundance: .
CDR3nt: TGTGCCAGCAGCTTAATCGGGGGGAATTCACCCCTCCACTTT
CDR3aa: CASSLIGGNSPLHF

len: 12
j_gene: TRBJ2-7
v_gene: TRBV6-2/TRBV6-3
d_gene: .
abundance: once
CDR3nt: TGTGCCAGCAGTGAGCAGGGCCACGAGCAGTACTTC
CDR3aa: CASSEQGHEQYF

len: 14
j_gene: TRBJ2-7
v_gene: TRBV19
d_gene: .
abundance: .
CDR3nt: TGTGCCAGTAGTCCCCGACCGGGGATCTACGAGCAGTACTTC
CDR3aa: CASSPRPGIYEQYF

len: 14
j_gene: TRBJ1-1
v_gene: TRBV9
d_gene: .
abundance: .
CDR3nt: TGTGCCAGCAGCCCCCCGAACACGAACACTGAAGCTTTCTTT
CDR3aa: CASSPPNTNTEAFF

len: 17
j_gene: TRBJ2-1
v_gene: TRBV4-2
d_gene: TRBD2
abundance: .
CDR3nt: TGTGCCAGCAGCCAAGATGGGGTAGCGGGGGGGCAAGATGAGCAGTTCTTC
CDR3aa: CASSQDGVAGGQDEQFF

len: 14
j_gene: TRBJ1-4
v_gene: TRBV7-2
d_gene: TRBD1
abundance: .
CDR3nt: TGTGCCAGCGGCTCAGGGGGCGGAAATGAAAAACTGTTTTTT
CDR3aa: CASGSGGGNEKLFF

len: 14
j_gene: TRBJ2-5
v_gene: TRBV4-2
d_gene: TRBD1
abundance: .
CDR3nt: TGTGCCAGCAGCCGTGGACAGGGTACCGAGACCCAGTACTTC
CDR3aa: CASSRGQGTETQYF

len: 15
j_gene: TRBJ1-2
v_gene: TRBV9
d_gene: TRBD1
abundance: .
CDR3nt: TGTGCCAGCAGCGTCGCGGGGCCAGGGGGCGAGGGCTACACCTTC
CDR3aa: CASSVAGPGGEGYTF

len: 13
j_gene: TRBJ1-1
v_gene: TRBV2
d_gene: .
abundance: once
CDR3nt: TGTGCCAGCAGCCCCCTTCGGGACACTGAAGCTTTCTTT
CDR3aa: CASSPLRDTEAFF

len: 16
j_gene: TRBJ2-2
v_gene: TRBV11-2
d_gene: TRBD1
abundance: .
CDR3nt: TGTGCCAGCAGCCGTGGACAGGTTACCAACACCGGGGAGCTGTTTTTT
CDR3aa: CASSRGQVTNTGELFF

len: 14
j_gene: TRBJ1-1
v_gene: TRBV15
d_gene: TRBD1
abundance: .
CDR3nt: TGTGCCACCAGCAGAGATCGAGGGGGCTCTGAAGCTTTCTTT
CDR3aa: CATSRDRGGSEAFF

len: 14
j_gene: TRBJ2-5
v_gene: TRBV10-3
d_gene: TRBD2
abundance: .
CDR3nt: TGTGCCATCAGTGGCGGACTAGCGGACGAGACCCAGTACTTC
CDR3aa: CAISGGLADETQYF

len: 15
j_gene: TRBJ2-3
v_gene: TRBV20-1
d_gene: .
abundance: .
CDR3nt: TGCAGTGCTAGTGACGGACGGGATGCGGTTGATACGCAGTATTTT
CDR3aa: CSASDGRDAVDTQYF

len: 17
j_gene: TRBJ2-1
v_gene: TRBV7-9
d_gene: TRBD2
abundance: .
CDR3nt: TGTGCCAGCAGCTACGGACTAGCGGGGCACTCCTACAATGAGCAGTTCTTC
CDR3aa: CASSYGLAGHSYNEQFF

len: 15
j_gene: TRBJ2-7
v_gene: TRBV6-5
d_gene: TRBD2
abundance: .
CDR3nt: TGTGCCAGCAAAACGGGACTAGCGGGTCTCTACGAGCAGTACTTC
CDR3aa: CASKTGLAGLYEQYF

len: 15
j_gene: TRBJ1-1
v_gene: TRBV13
d_gene: TRBD1
abundance: .
CDR3nt: TGTGCCAGCAGCACCCGGACAGGGACGGACACTGAAGCTTTCTTT
CDR3aa: CASSTRTGTDTEAFF

len: 15
j_gene: TRBJ1-1
v_gene: TRBV29-1
d_gene: .
abundance: few
CDR3nt: TGCAGCGTTGAAGAAATGACAGACCGGAACACTGAAGCTTTCTTT
CDR3aa: CSVEEMTDRNTEAFF

len: 14
j_gene: TRBJ1-2
v_gene: TRBV19
d_gene: .
abundance: .
CDR3nt: TGTGCCAGTAGTTCTCTGGGAGAGAACTATGGCTACACCTTC
CDR3aa: CASSSLGENYGYTF

len: 14
j_gene: TRBJ2-7
v_gene: TRBV19
d_gene: .
abundance: .
CDR3nt: TGTGCCAGTAGTATGATCGCAGTCTCCTACGAGCAGTACTTC
CDR3aa: CASSMIAVSYEQYF

len: 16
j_gene: TRBJ1-1
v_gene: TRBV18
d_gene: TRBD1
abundance: .
CDR3nt: TGTGCCAGCTCACCCGGGACGGGACAGATGAACACTGAAGCTTTCTTT
CDR3aa: CASSPGTGQMNTEAFF

len: 14
j_gene: TRBJ1-1
v_gene: TRBV27
d_gene: TRBD1
abundance: .
CDR3nt: TGTGCCAGCAGTCTGGACAGGGGGCTCACTGAAGCTTTCTTT
CDR3aa: CASSLDRGLTEAFF

len: 18
j_gene: TRBJ1-2
v_gene: TRBV19
d_gene: TRBD1
abundance: few
CDR3nt: TGTGCCAGTAGTATCCGGACAGGGGCCGGGGACGGCTTCTATGGCTACACCTTC
CDR3aa: CASSIRTGAGDGFYGYTF

len: 12
j_gene: TRBJ2-7
v_gene: TRBV12-3/TRBV12-4
d_gene: TRBD2
abundance: .
CDR3nt: TGTGCCAGCAGTTGGACTAGCGGGAAGCAGTACTTC
CDR3aa: CASSWTSGKQYF

len: 14
j_gene: TRBJ2-1
v_gene: TRBV4-3
d_gene: .
abundance: .
CDR3nt: TGCGCCAGCAGCCAGCAGGGAACCTACAATGAGCAGTTCTTC
CDR3aa: CASSQQGTYNEQFF

len: 14
j_gene: TRBJ1-1
v_gene: TRBV27
d_gene: TRBD1
abundance: .
CDR3nt: TGTGCCAGCAGCCTGGGACAGGGAAACACTGAAGCTTTCTTT
CDR3aa: CASSLGQGNTEAFF

len: 15
j_gene: TRBJ1-2
v_gene: TRBV7-9
d_gene: .
abundance: .
CDR3nt: TGTGCCAGCAGCTTAGTATCGGGGGATGAGTATGGCTACACCTTC
CDR3aa: CASSLVSGDEYGYTF

len: 13
j_gene: TRBJ2-1
v_gene: TRBV23-1
d_gene: TRBD2
abundance: .
CDR3nt: TGCGCCAGCAGTCTGGGCGGGGGGGGCGAGCAGTTCTTC
CDR3aa: CASSLGGGGEQFF

len: 15
j_gene: TRBJ2-1
v_gene: TRBV10-3
d_gene: TRBD2
abundance: .
CDR3nt: TGTGCCATCAGTGAGTCGCAGCGGGGGGGCGATGAGCAGTTCTTC
CDR3aa: CAISESQRGGDEQFF

len: 13
j_gene: TRBJ2-5
v_gene: TRBV7-8
d_gene: .
abundance: .
CDR3nt: TGTGCCAGCAGCTTACTAGCTGGAGAGACCCAGTACTTC
CDR3aa: CASSLLAGETQYF

len: 18
j_gene: TRBJ1-2
v_gene: TRBV25-1
d_gene: .
abundance: .
CDR3nt: TGTGCCAGCAGTGAAGGTTTGGGGGGGGGTCATATCGACTATGGCTACACCTTC
CDR3aa: CASSEGLGGGHIDYGYTF

len: 16
j_gene: TRBJ2-7
v_gene: TRBV18
d_gene: .
abundance: .
CDR3nt: TGTGCCAGCTCACCAAATAGGGCAGGGGAGGGATACGAGCAGTACTTC
CDR3aa: CASSPNRAGEGYEQYF

len: 14
j_gene: TRBJ2-1
v_gene: TRBV2
d_gene: TRBD1
abundance: .
CDR3nt: TGTGCCAGCAGTCCGAGGACAGGGGGGAATGAGCAGTTCTTC
CDR3aa: CASSPRTGGNEQFF

len: 14
j_gene: TRBJ1-1
v_gene: TRBV6-2/TRBV6-3
d_gene: .
abundance: once
CDR3nt: TGTGCCAGCAGCTCGTGGGGGGGGAGGAGTGAAGCTTTCTTT
CDR3aa: CASSSWGGRSEAFF

len: 15
j_gene: TRBJ2-5
v_gene: TRBV18
d_gene: .
abundance: .
CDR3nt: TGTGCCAGCTCACCACGGGCCGCAGGAATAGAGACCCAGTACTTC
CDR3aa: CASSPRAAGIETQYF

len: 14
j_gene: TRBJ1-4
v_gene: TRBV5-1
d_gene: TRBD1
abundance: .
CDR3nt: TGCGCCAGCAGCCTCGGGACAGGGGAAGAAAAACTGTTTTTT
CDR3aa: CASSLGTGEEKLFF

len: 15
j_gene: TRBJ2-1
v_gene: TRBV6-2/TRBV6-3
d_gene: TRBD1
abundance: .
CDR3nt: TGTGCCAGCAGCCTGGGGACAGGGGTCAACAATGAGCAGTTCTTC
CDR3aa: CASSLGTGVNNEQFF

len: 12
j_gene: TRBJ1-5
v_gene: TRBV18
d_gene: .
abundance: .
CDR3nt: TGTGCCAGCTCACCGGGGGGGCAGCCCCAGCATTTT
CDR3aa: CASSPGGQPQHF

len: 14
j_gene: TRBJ2-7
v_gene: TRBV6-5
d_gene: TRBD1
abundance: .
CDR3nt: TGTGCCAGCAGACCCCGGACAGGCTCCTACGAGCAGTACTTC
CDR3aa: CASRPRTGSYEQYF